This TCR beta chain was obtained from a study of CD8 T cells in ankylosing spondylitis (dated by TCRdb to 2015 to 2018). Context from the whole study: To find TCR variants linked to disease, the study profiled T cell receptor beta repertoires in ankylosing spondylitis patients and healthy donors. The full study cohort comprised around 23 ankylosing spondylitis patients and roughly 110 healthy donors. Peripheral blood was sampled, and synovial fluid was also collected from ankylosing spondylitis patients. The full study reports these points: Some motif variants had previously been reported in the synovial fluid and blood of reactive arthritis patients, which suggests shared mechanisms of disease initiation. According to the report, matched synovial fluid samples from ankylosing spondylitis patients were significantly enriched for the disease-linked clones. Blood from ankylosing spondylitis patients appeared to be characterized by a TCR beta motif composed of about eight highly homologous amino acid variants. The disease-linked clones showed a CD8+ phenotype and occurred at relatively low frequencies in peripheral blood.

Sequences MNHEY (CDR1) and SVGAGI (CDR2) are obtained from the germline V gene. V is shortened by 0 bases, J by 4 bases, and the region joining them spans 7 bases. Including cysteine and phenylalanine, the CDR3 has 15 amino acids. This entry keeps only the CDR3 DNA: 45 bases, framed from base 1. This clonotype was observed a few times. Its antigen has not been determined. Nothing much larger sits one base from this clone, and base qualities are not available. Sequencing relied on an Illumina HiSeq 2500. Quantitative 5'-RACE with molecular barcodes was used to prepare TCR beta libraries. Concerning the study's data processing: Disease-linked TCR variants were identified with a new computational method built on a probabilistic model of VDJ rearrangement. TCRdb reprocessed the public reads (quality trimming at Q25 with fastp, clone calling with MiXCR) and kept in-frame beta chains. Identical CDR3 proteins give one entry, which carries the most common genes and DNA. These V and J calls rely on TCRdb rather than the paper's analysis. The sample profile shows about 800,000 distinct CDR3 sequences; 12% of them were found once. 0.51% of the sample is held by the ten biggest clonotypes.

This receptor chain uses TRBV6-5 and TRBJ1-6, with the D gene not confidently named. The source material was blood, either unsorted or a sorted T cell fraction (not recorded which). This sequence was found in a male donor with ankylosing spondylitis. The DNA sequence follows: TGTGCCAGCAGTTACTCGATGCTATATAATTCACCCCTCCACTTT. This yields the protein CASSYSMLYNSPLHF.